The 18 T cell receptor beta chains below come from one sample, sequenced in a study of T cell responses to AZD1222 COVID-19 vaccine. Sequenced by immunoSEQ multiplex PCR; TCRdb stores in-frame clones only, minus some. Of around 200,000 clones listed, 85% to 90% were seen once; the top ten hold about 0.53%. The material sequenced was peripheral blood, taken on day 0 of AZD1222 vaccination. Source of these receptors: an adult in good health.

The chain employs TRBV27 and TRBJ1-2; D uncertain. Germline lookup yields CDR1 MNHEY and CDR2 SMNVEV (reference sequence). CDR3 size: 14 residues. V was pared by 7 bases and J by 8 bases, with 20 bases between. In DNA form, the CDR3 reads TGTGCCAGCAAGCGCCGGGAGACTATTGGGGGCTACACCTTC. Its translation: CASKRRETIGGYTF.

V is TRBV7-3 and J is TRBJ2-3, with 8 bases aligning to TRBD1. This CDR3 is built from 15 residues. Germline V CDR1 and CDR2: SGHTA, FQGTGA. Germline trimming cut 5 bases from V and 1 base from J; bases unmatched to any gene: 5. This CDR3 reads CASSPTDRGTDTQYF. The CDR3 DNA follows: TGTGCCAGCAGCCCAACGGACAGGGGCACAGATACGCAGTATTTT.

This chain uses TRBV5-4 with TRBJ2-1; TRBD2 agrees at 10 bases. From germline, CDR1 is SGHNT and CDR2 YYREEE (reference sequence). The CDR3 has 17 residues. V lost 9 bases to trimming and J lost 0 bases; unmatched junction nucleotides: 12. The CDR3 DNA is TGTGCCACCCGGAGCGGGAGGGAGACCTTCTCCTACAATGAGCAGTTCTTC. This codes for CATRSGRETFSYNEQFF.

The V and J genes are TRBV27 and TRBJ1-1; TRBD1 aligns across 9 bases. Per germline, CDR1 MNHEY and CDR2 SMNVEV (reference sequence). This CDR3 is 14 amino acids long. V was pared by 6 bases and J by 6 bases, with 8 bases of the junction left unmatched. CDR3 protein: CASSLTGGRAEAFF. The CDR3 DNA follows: TGTGCCAGCAGCCTCACAGGGGGCAGGGCTGAAGCTTTCTTT.

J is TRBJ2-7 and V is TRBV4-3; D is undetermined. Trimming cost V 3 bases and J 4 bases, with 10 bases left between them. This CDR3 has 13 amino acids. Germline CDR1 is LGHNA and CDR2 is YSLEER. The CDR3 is CASSQGLEYEQYF. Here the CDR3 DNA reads TGCGCCAGCAGCCAGGGATTAGAATACGAGCAGTACTTC.

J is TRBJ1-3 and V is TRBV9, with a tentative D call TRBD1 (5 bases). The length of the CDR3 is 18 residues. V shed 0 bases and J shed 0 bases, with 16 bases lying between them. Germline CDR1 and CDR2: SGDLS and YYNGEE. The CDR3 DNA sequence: TGTGCCAGCAGCGTAGCAGCGGCGGGGGAGTACTCTGGAAACACCATATATTTT. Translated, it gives CASSVAAAGEYSGNTIYF.

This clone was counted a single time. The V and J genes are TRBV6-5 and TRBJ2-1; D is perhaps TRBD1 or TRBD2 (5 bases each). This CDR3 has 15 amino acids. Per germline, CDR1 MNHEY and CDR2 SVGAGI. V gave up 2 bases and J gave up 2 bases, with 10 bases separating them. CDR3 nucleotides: TGTGCCAGCAGTTACGAGGGGCATCCCTACAATGAGCAGTTCTTC. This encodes CASSYEGHPYNEQFF.

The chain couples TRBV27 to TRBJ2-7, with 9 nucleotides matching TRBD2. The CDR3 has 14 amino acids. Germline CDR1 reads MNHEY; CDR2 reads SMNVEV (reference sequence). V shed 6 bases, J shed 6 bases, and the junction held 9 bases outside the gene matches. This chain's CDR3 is CASSLGAGGVEQYF. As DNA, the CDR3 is TGTGCCAGCAGCCTTGGGGCGGGGGGGGTCGAGCAGTACTTC.

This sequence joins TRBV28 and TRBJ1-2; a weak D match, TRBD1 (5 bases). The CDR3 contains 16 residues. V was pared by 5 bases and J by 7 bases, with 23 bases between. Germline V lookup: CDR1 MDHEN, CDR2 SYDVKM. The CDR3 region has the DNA TGTGCCAGCAGTACTTGGGCCTGGGGGGTACGGGGTGGCTACACCTTC. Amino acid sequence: CASSTWAWGVRGGYTF.

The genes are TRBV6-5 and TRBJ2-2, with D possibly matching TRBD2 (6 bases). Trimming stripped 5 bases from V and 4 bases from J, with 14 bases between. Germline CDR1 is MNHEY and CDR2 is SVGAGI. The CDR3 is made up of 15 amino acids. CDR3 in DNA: TGTGCCAGCAGTCCCACTAGCTCGAGCACCGGGGAGCTGTTTTTT. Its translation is CASSPTSSSTGELFF.

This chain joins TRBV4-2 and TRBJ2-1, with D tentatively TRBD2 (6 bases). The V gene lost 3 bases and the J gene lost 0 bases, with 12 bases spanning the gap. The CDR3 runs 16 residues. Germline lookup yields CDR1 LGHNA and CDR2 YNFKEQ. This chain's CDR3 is CASSHHSGPSYNEQFF. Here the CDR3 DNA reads TGTGCCAGCAGCCATCACAGCGGGCCCTCCTACAATGAGCAGTTCTTC.

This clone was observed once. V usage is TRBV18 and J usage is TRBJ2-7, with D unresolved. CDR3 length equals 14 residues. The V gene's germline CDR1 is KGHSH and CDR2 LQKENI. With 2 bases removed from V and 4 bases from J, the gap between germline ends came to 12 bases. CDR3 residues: CASSPVGHVYEQYF. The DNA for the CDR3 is TGTGCCAGCTCACCAGTAGGGCATGTTTACGAGCAGTACTTC.

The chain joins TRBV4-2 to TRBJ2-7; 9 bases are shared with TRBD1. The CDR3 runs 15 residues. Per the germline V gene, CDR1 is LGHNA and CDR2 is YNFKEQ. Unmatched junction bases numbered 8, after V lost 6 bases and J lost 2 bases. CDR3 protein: CASRQPGQGAYEQYF. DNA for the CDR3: TGTGCCAGCAGACAACCGGGACAGGGAGCCTACGAGCAGTACTTC.

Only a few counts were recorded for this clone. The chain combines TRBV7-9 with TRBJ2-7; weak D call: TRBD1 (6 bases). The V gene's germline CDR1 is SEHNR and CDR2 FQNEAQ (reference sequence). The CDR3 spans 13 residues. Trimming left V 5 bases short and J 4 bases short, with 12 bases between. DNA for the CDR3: TGTGCCAGCAGCGCGAAACAGGGTTACGAGCAGTACTTC. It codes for CASSAKQGYEQYF.

In nucleotides, the CDR3 is TGTGCCAGCAGCCAACCCGGGACTAGCGGCTCCTACGAGCAGTACTTC. Residues: CASSQPGTSGSYEQYF. The rearrangement links TRBV4-2 to TRBJ2-7; 11 bases agree with TRBD2. CDR3 length: 16 residues. J was trimmed by 0 bases and V by 2 bases; bases with no gene match: 3. Germline CDR1 and CDR2: LGHNA and YNFKEQ.

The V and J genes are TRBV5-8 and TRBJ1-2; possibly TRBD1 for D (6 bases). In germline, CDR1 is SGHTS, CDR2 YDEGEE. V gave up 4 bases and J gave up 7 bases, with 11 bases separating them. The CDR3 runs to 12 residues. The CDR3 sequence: CASSLRGGGYTF. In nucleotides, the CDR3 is TGTGCCAGCAGCCTCAGGGGTGGTGGCTACACCTTC. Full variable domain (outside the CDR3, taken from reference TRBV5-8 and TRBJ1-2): EAGVTQSPTHLIKTRGQQATLRCSPISGHTSVYWYQQALGLGLQFLLWYDEGEERNRGNFPPRFSGRQFPNYSSELNVNALELEDSALYLCASSLRGGGYTFGSGTRLTVV.

CDR3 sequence: CASSPGTVNTGELFF. The DNA of the CDR3 is TGTGCCAGCAGCCCCGGGACGGTGAACACCGGGGAGCTGTTTTTT. This sequence joins TRBV3-1 (or the pseudogene TRBV3-2) and TRBJ2-2; either TRBD1 or TRBD2 may fit D (5 bases each). CDR1 LGHDT and CDR2 YNNKEL come from the germline V gene (reference sequence). V lost 4 bases and J 1 base, leaving 10 bases between the germline ends. The CDR3 is 15 amino acids.

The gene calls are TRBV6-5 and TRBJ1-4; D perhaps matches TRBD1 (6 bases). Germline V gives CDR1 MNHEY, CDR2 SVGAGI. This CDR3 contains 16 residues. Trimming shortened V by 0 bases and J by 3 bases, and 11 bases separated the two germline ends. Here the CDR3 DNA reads TGTGCCAGCAGTTACTCGACTGGGGGGCCTAATGAAAAACTGTTTTTT. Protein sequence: CASSYSTGGPNEKLFF.